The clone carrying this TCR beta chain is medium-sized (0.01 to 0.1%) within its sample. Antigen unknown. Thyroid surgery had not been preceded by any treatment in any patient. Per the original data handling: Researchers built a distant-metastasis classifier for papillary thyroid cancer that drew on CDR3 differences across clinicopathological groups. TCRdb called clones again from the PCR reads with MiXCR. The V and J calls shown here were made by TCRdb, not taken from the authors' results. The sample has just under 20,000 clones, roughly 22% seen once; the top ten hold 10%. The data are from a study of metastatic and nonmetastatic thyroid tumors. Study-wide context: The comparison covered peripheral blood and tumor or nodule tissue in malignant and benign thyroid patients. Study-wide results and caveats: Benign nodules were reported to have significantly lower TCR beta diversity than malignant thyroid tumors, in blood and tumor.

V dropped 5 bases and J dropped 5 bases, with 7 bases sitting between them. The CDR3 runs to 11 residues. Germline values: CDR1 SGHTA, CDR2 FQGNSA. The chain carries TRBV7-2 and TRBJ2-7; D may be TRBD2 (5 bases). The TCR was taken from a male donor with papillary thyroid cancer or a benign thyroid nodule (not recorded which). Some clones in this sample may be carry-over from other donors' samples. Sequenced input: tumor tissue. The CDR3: CASSHGDEQYF. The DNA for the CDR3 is TGTGCCAGCAGCCACGGGGACGAGCAGTACTTC.